Included here is one TCR beta chain sequence, with context. This record comes from a study of blood T cell repertoires in COVID-19. For the study at large: Sources were T cells, B-cell-depleted T cells, or PBMCs; the material itself was cDNA or gDNA.

V lost 5 bases and J 0 bases, leaving 23 bases between the germline ends. Germline V gene data show CDR1 as MNHEY and CDR2 as SMNVEV (reference sequence). The CDR3 has 20 amino acids. The data were produced by immunoSEQ multiplex PCR, yet TCRdb's version contains in-frame clones alone and is incomplete. The repertoire holds 180,000 or so clones, around 85% seen once, with 10% to 11% in the top ten. The receptor was derived from a human donor with active or convalescent COVID-19. The donor label of this sample is uncertain. The source material was peripheral blood. The V gene is TRBV27, the J gene TRBJ2-6, with D possibly matching TRBD1 (7 bases). The CDR3 nucleotides read TGTGCCAGCAGTCCCGACAGGGAAGGAGGGATCTACTCTGGGGCCAACGTCCTGACTTTC. This sequence encodes CASSPDREGGIYSGANVLTF.